A single sample gave rise to the 30 T cell receptor beta chains below, sequenced in a study of OX40 agonist ivuxolimab in advanced cancers. Data came from immunoSEQ multiplex PCR; TCRdb stores just in-frame clones and leaves some out. The sample includes 77,000 or so clones, 78% of them seen just once. The sequencing used CD4+ or CD8+ T cells sorted from blood, collected in a trial of the OX40 agonist ivuxolimab. The receptors stem from an adult with an advanced solid tumor such as melanoma, head and neck, liver or kidney cancer.

The chain joins TRBV19 to TRBJ1-5, with 9 bases that match TRBD1. Germline V gene lookup returns CDR1 LNHDA and CDR2 SQIVND (reference sequence). This CDR3 has 18 amino acids. J lost 0 bases, V lost 3 bases, and 9 bases had no gene match. The CDR3 DNA follows: TGTGCCAGTAGTATCCTAAGAGGGACAGGGCATAGCAATCAGCCCCAGCATTTT. It yields the protein CASSILRGTGHSNQPQHF.

The J gene is TRBJ2-7, the V gene TRBV6-5; TRBD1 agrees at 8 bases. Trimming took 5 bases from V and 2 from J; bases not matched to a gene: 8. The CDR3 has 15 residues. CDR1 is MNHEY and CDR2 is SVGAGI in the germline V gene. CDR3 nucleotides: TGTGCCAGCAGTACGCGGACAGGGAAGACCTACGAGCAGTACTTC. Translating gives CASSTRTGKTYEQYF.

The V call is TRBV4-3, the J call TRBJ2-3; 11 bases map to TRBD2. CDR1 LGHNA and CDR2 YSLEER come from the germline V gene. CDR3 length: 18 amino acids. The J segment lost 1 base and the V segment lost 4 bases, leaving 10 bases of the junction unmatched. CDR3 loop: CASSLSLSGGARTDTQYF. CDR3 DNA: TGCGCCAGCAGCCTCTCTCTTAGCGGGGGGGCCCGCACAGATACGCAGTATTTT.

The rearrangement links TRBV28 to TRBJ1-1; D is undetermined. Trimming shortened V by 3 bases and J by 1 base, and 6 bases separated the two germline ends. The CDR3 contains 13 residues. CDR1 MDHEN and CDR2 SYDVKM come from the germline V gene. CDR3 bases: TGTGCCAGCAGTTTCCTGAAGAACACTGAAGCTTTCTTT. Its protein product is CASSFLKNTEAFF.

J is TRBJ1-2 and V is TRBV18; D is perhaps TRBD1 (6 bases). Germline V CDR1 and CDR2: KGHSH, LQKENI. Trimming shortened V by 4 bases and J by 6 bases, and 9 bases separated the two germline ends. CDR3 length: 12 residues. DNA of the CDR3: TGTGCCAGCTCACGGGCAGGGGATGGCTACACCTTC. It specifies CASSRAGDGYTF.

This clone was detected once. The chain employs TRBV19 and TRBJ1-5; D gene uncertain. Per germline, CDR1 LNHDA and CDR2 SQIVND (reference sequence). The CDR3 sequence is 13 residues long. V was trimmed by 4 bases and J by 0 bases, leaving 4 bases between them. The CDR3 DNA reads TGTGCCAGTAGTAAGAGTAGCAATCAGCCCCAGCATTTT. Protein: CASSKSSNQPQHF.

The chain has TRBV15 and TRBJ2-5; D gene uncertain. The germline gives CDR1 LNHNV, CDR2 YYDKDF (reference sequence). This CDR3 contains 12 residues. V gave up 0 bases and J gave up 6 bases, with 5 bases separating them. The CDR3 loop is CATSREGKTQYF. Written as DNA, the CDR3 is TGTGCCACCAGCAGAGAGGGAAAGACCCAGTACTTC.

The chain has TRBV28 and TRBJ2-5; 7 nucleotides agree with TRBD1. Germline V CDR1 and CDR2: MDHEN, SYDVKM. With 6 bases clipped from V and 1 base from J, the junction kept 8 bases outside the gene matches. This CDR3 is 15 amino acids long. The CDR3 DNA sequence: TGTGCCAGCAGCCCCCGGGGACAGCCCCAAGAGACCCAGTACTTC. Protein: CASSPRGQPQETQYF. Variable domain in full (rest from reference TRBV28 and TRBJ2-5): DVKVTQSSRYLVKRTGEKVFLECVQDMDHENMFWYRQDPGLGLRLIYFSYDVKMKEKGDIPEGYSVSREKKERFSLILESASTNQTSMYLCASSPRGQPQETQYFGPGTRLLVL.

On this clone itself: The sample holds other DNA sequences that translate to the same CDR3. The chain joins TRBV30 to TRBJ1-5; 8 bases match TRBD1. Germline V gene sequence: CDR1 GTSNPN, CDR2 SVGIG (reference sequence). The CDR3 contains 13 residues. J lost 4 bases, V lost 4 bases, and 3 bases had no gene match. This CDR3 reads CAWNRGSNQPQHF. The CDR3 bases are TGTGCCTGGAACAGGGGGAGTAATCAGCCCCAGCATTTT.

Here the CDR3 reads CASSWKVNTEAFF. As DNA, the CDR3 is TGCGCCAGCAGCTGGAAGGTGAACACTGAAGCTTTCTTT. The rearrangement links TRBV4-3 to TRBJ1-1; D call uncertain. Germline V gene sequence: CDR1 LGHNA, CDR2 YSLEER. The CDR3 loop spans 13 amino acids. V lost 5 bases to trimming and J lost 0 bases, with 7 bases between them.

The chain recombines TRBV19 with TRBJ2-7, with D perhaps TRBD1 (6 bases). V shed 3 bases and J shed 3 bases, with 12 bases lying between them. This CDR3 comprises 14 residues. The germline V gene encodes CDR1 LNHDA and CDR2 SQIVND (reference sequence). The CDR3 reads CASSIIDRSYEQYF. As DNA, the CDR3 is TGTGCCAGTAGTATTATCGACAGGAGCTACGAGCAGTACTTC.

The rearrangement links TRBV12-5 to TRBJ1-1; 8 bases are shared with TRBD1. The CDR3 has 16 residues. V shed 6 bases and J 0 bases; nucleotides not matched to a gene: 9. CDR1 and CDR2 (germline): LGHNT, FRNRAP. CDR3 DNA: TGTGCTAGTGGCCCCGCTTGGACAGGGATGAACACTGAAGCTTTCTTT. Its translation is CASGPAWTGMNTEAFF.

V usage is TRBV9 and J usage is TRBJ1-1; 8 bases are shared with TRBD1. This CDR3 contains 16 residues. The germline gives CDR1 SGDLS, CDR2 YYNGEE. J was trimmed by 0 bases and V by 4 bases; bases with no gene match: 8. CDR3 sequence: CASSPTSDRVNTEAFF. The DNA for the CDR3 is TGTGCCAGCAGCCCCACCTCGGACAGGGTGAACACTGAAGCTTTCTTT.

The chain is built from TRBV9 and TRBJ1-3; D may be TRBD1 (6 bases). With 3 bases removed from V and 4 bases from J, the gap between germline ends came to 14 bases. Germline loops: CDR1 SGDLS, CDR2 YYNGEE. There are 15 residues in the CDR3. CDR3 region: CASSAAGVRGNTIYF. The CDR3 DNA is TGTGCCAGCAGCGCCGCAGGGGTGAGGGGAAACACCATATATTTT.

The chain employs TRBV19 and TRBJ1-1; possibly TRBD1 for D (6 bases). This CDR3 spans 13 amino acids. CDR1 is LNHDA and CDR2 is SQIVND in the germline V gene (reference sequence). Trimming removed 9 bases from V and 1 base from J, with 12 bases in between. This chain's CDR3 is CASMRQANTEAFF. The CDR3 DNA follows: TGTGCCAGCATGCGACAGGCGAACACTGAAGCTTTCTTT.

In its sample, this clone was seen a few times. The chain carries TRBV5-1 and TRBJ1-5, with D hard to call. CDR3 size: 15 residues. In germline, CDR1 is SGHRS, CDR2 YFSETQ. V shed 0 bases and J shed 7 bases, with 14 bases lying between them. The DNA for the CDR3 is TGCGCCAGCAGCTTGGCCTGGGGAGAAGGGCAGCCCCAGCATTTT. It specifies CASSLAWGEGQPQHF.

The chain couples TRBV5-1 to TRBJ1-1; a weak D match, TRBD1 (5 bases). V lost 6 bases and J lost 5, with 20 bases in between. There are 15 residues in the CDR3. Looked up from germline, CDR1 is SGHRS and CDR2 is YFSETQ. The CDR3 sequence is CASNPRGAGRTEAFF. The CDR3 nucleotides are TGCGCCAGCAACCCCCGAGGGGCAGGGAGAACTGAAGCTTTCTTT.

The chain combines TRBV9 with TRBJ1-5; the D gene is possibly TRBD1 (5 bases). CDR3 length: 17 residues. The germline V gene has CDR1 SGDLS and CDR2 YYNGEE. Trimming removed 0 bases at V and 11 bases at J, with 24 bases between. The CDR3 loop is CASSVGGGTDLRSAQHF. DNA for the CDR3: TGTGCCAGCAGCGTAGGTGGGGGTACGGATCTAAGGTCAGCCCAGCATTTT.

The chain has TRBV5-1 and TRBJ2-3; D uncertain. The V gene's germline CDR1 is SGHRS and CDR2 YFSETQ. The V end lost 7 bases, the J end lost 3 bases, and 9 bases lay between the germline ends. The CDR3 runs 12 residues. This CDR3 reads CASAPGTDTQYF. CDR3 sequence (DNA): TGCGCCAGCGCTCCGGGTACAGATACGCAGTATTTT.

The J gene is TRBJ2-7, the V gene TRBV6-1; D uncertain. V shed 3 bases and J shed 6 bases, with 6 bases lying between them. The CDR3 contains 11 residues. CDR1 is MNHNS and CDR2 is SASEGT in the germline V gene. For the CDR3, the DNA is TGTGCCAGCAGTGAGGTTACCGAGCAGTACTTC. Translated: CASSEVTEQYF.

The chain employs TRBV1 and TRBJ2-5; the table's D gene call, TRBD2, was not cross checked with the DNA. TRBV1 is given as a pseudogene. This CDR3 is built from 15 residues. CDR3 coding DNA: TGCACCAGCAGCCAGCGGACTGGCATCATAGAGACCCAGTACTTC. The encoded protein is CTSSQRTGIIETQYF.

In its sample, this clone was seen once. The same CDR3 also results from other DNA sequences found in this sample. The chain recombines TRBV7-2 with TRBJ2-3; no reliable D call. The CDR3 sequence is 11 residues long. CDR1 and CDR2 from the germline V gene are SGHTA and FQGNSA. V lost 5 bases to trimming and J lost 4 bases, with 4 bases between them. The CDR3 here is CASSLADTQYF. The CDR3 nucleotides are TGTGCCAGCAGCCTCGCAGATACGCAGTATTTT.

This clone came up once. V gene TRBV2 combines with J gene TRBJ1-1; D call uncertain. V was cut by 7 bases and J by 0 bases, with 9 bases left in between. Per the germline V gene, CDR1 is SNHLY and CDR2 is FYNNEI. The CDR3 contains 13 residues. The CDR3 DNA is TGTGCCAGCATGACGTACTTGAACACTGAAGCTTTCTTT. Amino acids: CASMTYLNTEAFF.

In its sample, this clone was seen a few times. The chain recombines TRBV5-1 with TRBJ2-5; D might be TRBD1 or TRBD2, each matching 6 bases. V was shortened by 5 bases and J by 5 bases, with 13 bases between the two germline ends. Per the germline V gene, CDR1 is SGHRS and CDR2 is YFSETQ. This CDR3 has 13 residues. This CDR3 is CASSLGGGETQYF. CDR3 nucleotides: TGCGCCAGCAGTTTAGGAGGGGGGGAGACCCAGTACTTC.

This clone has a single count. The V and J genes are TRBV6-5 and TRBJ1-1; D is unresolved. The CDR3 runs 14 residues. With 2 bases removed from V and 0 bases from J, the gap between germline ends came to 7 bases. Germline CDR1 is MNHEY and CDR2 is SVGAGI. The DNA of the CDR3 is TGTGCCAGCAGTTACAGATCAGTGAACACTGAAGCTTTCTTT. Translation: CASSYRSVNTEAFF.

The chain uses TRBV15 and TRBJ1-1; 8 bases align to TRBD1. Germline-derived CDR1 and CDR2 are LNHNV and YYDKDF (reference sequence). The CDR3 runs 17 residues. V lost 1 base and J lost 1; bases outside the gene matches: 8. CDR3 in DNA: TGTGCCACCAGCAGAGGACCTCGACAGGGGTCGAACACTGAAGCTTTCTTT. It translates to CATSRGPRQGSNTEAFF.

This clone was seen a single time. CDR3 DNA: TGTGCCAGCAGTTCATCCCCACTAGCGGGAGGCTTCGGGGAGCTGTTTTTT. It encodes CASSSSPLAGGFGELFF. The rearrangement joins TRBV27 to TRBJ2-2, with 12 bases matching TRBD2. This CDR3 comprises 17 residues. Germline V lookup: CDR1 MNHEY, CDR2 SMNVEV (reference sequence). J was trimmed by 7 bases and V by 4 bases; bases with no gene match: 10.

This clone has more than one count but fewer than ten. The chain uses TRBV28 and TRBJ2-7, with D hard to call. Germline V gene sequence: CDR1 MDHEN, CDR2 SYDVKM. The germline V and J ends were trimmed by 5 bases and 3 bases, with 8 bases remaining between them. The CDR3 is 12 amino acids. CDR3 protein: CASSPPDYEQYF. The DNA for the CDR3 is TGTGCCAGCAGTCCTCCTGACTACGAGCAGTACTTC.

V usage is TRBV6-5 and J usage is TRBJ1-1; D is unclear. CDR3 length: 11 amino acids. Germline V gives CDR1 MNHEY, CDR2 SVGAGI. Trimming removed 6 bases at V and 2 bases at J, with 4 bases between. CDR3 residues: CASRVNTEAFF. As DNA, the CDR3 is TGTGCCAGCAGGGTCAACACTGAAGCTTTCTTT.

CDR3 coding DNA: TGTGCTAGTGGTTTGGAACTCCTGAACACCGGGGAGCTGTTTTTT. Translated: CASGLELLNTGELFF. V gene TRBV12-5 combines with J gene TRBJ2-2, with unresolved D. The CDR3 consists of 15 residues. Germline assignment: CDR1 LGHNT and CDR2 FRNRAP. The ends were cut back, 1 base at V and 1 base at J, with 7 bases in the middle.